This record looks at one T cell receptor (beta chain) sequence and its context. Repertoires were generated with immunoSEQ multiplex PCR, while TCRdb's copy carries only in-frame clones and drops some. Of 150,000 to 200,000 clones in the sample, 80% were seen once. Allocation to cohorts depended on clinical history reported by the participants. This entry comes from a study of blood T cell repertoires in COVID-19. Study summary: The United States, Italy and Spain provided the acute and convalescent COVID-19 samples. T cells, B-cell-depleted T cells, or PBMCs supplied cDNA or gDNA.

The germline V and J ends were trimmed by 8 bases and 3 bases, with 14 bases remaining between them. The CDR3 is 14 residues long. Per the germline V gene, CDR1 is MNHEY and CDR2 is SVGAGI. This chain joins TRBV6-5 and TRBJ1-5; D is uncertain. This clonotype was obtained from a woman aged 55-69 years who had recovered from COVID-19. Sequencing input: PBMCs or T cells enriched from blood (not recorded which). Here the CDR3 reads CASSPWGANQPQHF. CDR3 DNA: TGTGCCAGCTCCCCTTGGGGAGCCAATCAGCCCCAGCATTTT.